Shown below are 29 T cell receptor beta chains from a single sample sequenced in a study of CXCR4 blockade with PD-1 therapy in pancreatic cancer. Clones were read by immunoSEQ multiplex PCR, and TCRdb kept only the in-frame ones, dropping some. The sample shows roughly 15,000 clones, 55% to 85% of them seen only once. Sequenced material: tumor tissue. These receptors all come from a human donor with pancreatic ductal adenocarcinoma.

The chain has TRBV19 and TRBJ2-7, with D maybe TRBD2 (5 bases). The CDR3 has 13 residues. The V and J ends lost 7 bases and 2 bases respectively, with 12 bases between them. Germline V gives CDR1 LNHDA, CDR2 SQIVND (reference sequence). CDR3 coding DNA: TGTGCCAGTACCCGGGATGCGCCCTACGAGCAGTACTTC. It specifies CASTRDAPYEQYF.

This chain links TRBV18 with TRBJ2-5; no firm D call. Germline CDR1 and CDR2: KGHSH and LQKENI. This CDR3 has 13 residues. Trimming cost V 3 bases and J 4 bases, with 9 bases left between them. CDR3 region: CASSPPRVETQYF. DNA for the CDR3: TGTGCCAGCTCACCCCCCCGGGTAGAGACCCAGTACTTC. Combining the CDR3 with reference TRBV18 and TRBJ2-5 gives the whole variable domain NAGVMQNPRHLVRRRGQEARLRCSPMKGHSHVYWYRQLPEEGLKFMVYLQKENIIDESGMPKERFSAEFPKEGPSILRIQQVVRGDSAAYFCASSPPRVETQYFGPGTRLLVL.

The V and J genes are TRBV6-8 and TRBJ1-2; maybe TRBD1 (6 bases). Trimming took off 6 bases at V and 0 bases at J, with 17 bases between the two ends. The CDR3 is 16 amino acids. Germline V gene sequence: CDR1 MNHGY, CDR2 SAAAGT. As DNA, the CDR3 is TGTGCCAGCAGCCGGACAGCAAAGATTCCTAACTATGGCTACACCTTC. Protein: CASSRTAKIPNYGYTF.

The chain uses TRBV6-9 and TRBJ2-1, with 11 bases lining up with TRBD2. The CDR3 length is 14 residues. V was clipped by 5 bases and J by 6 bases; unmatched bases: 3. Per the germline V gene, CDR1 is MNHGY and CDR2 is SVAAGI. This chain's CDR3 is CASSKGLAANEQFF. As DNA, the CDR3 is TGTGCCAGCAGTAAGGGACTAGCGGCCAATGAGCAGTTCTTC.

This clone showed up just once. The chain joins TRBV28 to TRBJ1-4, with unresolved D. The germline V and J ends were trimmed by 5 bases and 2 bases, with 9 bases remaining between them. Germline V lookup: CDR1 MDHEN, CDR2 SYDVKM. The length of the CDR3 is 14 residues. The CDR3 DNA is TGTGCCAGCAGTAACGGGTTGACTAATGAAAAACTGTTTTTT. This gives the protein CASSNGLTNEKLFF.

Here the CDR3 reads CASSVLELSNTGELFF. Here the CDR3 DNA reads TGTGCCAGCAGTGTGCTCGAACTCTCGAACACCGGGGAGCTGTTTTTT. This chain links TRBV2 with TRBJ2-2; no definite D call. V shed 4 bases and J shed 0 bases, with 12 bases lying between them. CDR1 SNHLY and CDR2 FYNNEI come from the germline V gene. The CDR3 has 16 residues.

For the CDR3, the DNA is TGTGCCAGCAGCCAACTAGCGGGAACAGATACGCAGTATTTT. It yields the protein CASSQLAGTDTQYF. V gene TRBV9 combines with J gene TRBJ2-3, with 10 bases aligning to TRBD2. Germline assignment: CDR1 SGDLS and CDR2 YYNGEE. This CDR3 has 14 residues. The V segment lost 4 bases and the J segment 3 bases; nucleotides outside the gene matches: 2.

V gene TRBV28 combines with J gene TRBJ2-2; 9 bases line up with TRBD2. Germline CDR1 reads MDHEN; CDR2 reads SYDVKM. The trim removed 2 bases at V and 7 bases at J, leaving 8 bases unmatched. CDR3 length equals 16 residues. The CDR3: CASSLASSGKGGELFF. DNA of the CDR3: TGTGCCAGCAGTTTAGCGTCTAGCGGGAAGGGCGGGGAGCTGTTTTTT.

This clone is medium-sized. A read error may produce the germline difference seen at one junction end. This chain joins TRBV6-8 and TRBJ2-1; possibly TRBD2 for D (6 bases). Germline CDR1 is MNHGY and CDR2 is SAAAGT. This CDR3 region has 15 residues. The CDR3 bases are TGTGCCAGCAGTGACTCGGCGGGGACGTACAATGAGCAGTTCTTC. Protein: CASSDSAGTYNEQFF.

The chain's CDR3 is CASGAGGSYEQFF. DNA of the CDR3: TGTGCCAGCGGGGCGGGAGGGAGCTATGAGCAGTTCTTC. The chain couples TRBV19 to TRBJ2-1; TRBD2 matches at 9 bases. The ends lost 9 bases at V and 8 bases at J; junction bases unmatched: 8. The CDR3 is 13 residues long. Germline lookup yields CDR1 LNHDA and CDR2 SQIVND (reference sequence). The complete variable domain, with remaining parts taken from reference TRBV19 and TRBJ2-1, reads DGGITQSPKYLFRKEGQNVTLSCEQNLNHDAMYWYRQDPGQGLRLIYYSQIVNDFQKGDIAEGYSVSREKKESFPLTVTSAQKNPTAFYLCASGAGGSYEQFFGPGTRLTVL.

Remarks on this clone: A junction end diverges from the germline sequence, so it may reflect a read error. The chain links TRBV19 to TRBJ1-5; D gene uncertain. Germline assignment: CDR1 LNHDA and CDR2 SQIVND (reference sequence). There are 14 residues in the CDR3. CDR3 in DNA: TGTGCCAGTAGTCTCGGTGTACAGAATCAGCCTCAGCATTTT. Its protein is CASSLGVQNQPQHF. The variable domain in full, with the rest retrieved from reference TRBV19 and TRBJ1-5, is DGGITQSPKYLFRKEGQNVTLSCEQNLNHDAMYWYRQDPGQGLRLIYYSQIVNDFQKGDIAEGYSVSREKKESFPLTVTSAQKNPTAFYLCASSLGVQNQPQHFGDGTRLSIL.

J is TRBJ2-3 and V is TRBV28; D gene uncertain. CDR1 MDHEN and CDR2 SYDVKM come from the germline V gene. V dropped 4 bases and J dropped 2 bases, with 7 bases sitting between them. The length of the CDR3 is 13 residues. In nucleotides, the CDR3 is TGTGCCAGCAGTTGGACGTCCACAGATACGCAGTATTTT. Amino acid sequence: CASSWTSTDTQYF. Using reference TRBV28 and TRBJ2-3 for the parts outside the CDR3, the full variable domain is DVKVTQSSRYLVKRTGEKVFLECVQDMDHENMFWYRQDPGLGLRLIYFSYDVKMKEKGDIPEGYSVSREKKERFSLILESASTNQTSMYLCASSWTSTDTQYFGPGTRLTVL.

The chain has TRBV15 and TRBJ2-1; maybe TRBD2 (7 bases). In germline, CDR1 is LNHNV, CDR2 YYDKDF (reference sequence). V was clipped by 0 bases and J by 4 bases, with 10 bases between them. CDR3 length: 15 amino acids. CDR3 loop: CATSRDAGAYNEQFF. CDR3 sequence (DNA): TGTGCCACCAGCAGAGATGCGGGGGCTTACAATGAGCAGTTCTTC.

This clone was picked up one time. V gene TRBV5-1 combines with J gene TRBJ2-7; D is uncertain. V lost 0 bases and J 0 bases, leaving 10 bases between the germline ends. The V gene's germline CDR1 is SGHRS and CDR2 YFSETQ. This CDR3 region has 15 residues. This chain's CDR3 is CASSLGAGDSYEQYF. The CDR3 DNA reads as TGCGCCAGCAGCTTGGGGGCAGGTGACTCCTACGAGCAGTACTTC.

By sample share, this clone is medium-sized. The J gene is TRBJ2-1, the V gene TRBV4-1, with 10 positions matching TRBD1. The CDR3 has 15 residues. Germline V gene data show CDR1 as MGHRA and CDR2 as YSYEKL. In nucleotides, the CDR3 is TGCGCTAGCGGGCCCGGGACAGGGGAGGGCTATGAGCAGTTCTTC. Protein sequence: CASGPGTGEGYEQFF.

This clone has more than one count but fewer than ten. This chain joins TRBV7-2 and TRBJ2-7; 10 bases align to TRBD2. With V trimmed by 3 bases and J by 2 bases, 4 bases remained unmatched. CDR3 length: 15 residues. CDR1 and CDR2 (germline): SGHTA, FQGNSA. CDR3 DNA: TGTGCCAGCAGCTTTGCTAGCGGGAGTCCCTACGAGCAGTACTTC. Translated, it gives CASSFASGSPYEQYF.

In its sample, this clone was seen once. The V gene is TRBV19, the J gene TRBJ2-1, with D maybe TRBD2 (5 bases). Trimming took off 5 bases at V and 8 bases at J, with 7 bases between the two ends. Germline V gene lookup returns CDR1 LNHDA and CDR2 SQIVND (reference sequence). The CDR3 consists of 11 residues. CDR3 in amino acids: CASSGEYEQFF. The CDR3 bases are TGTGCCAGTAGTGGGGAGTATGAGCAGTTCTTC.

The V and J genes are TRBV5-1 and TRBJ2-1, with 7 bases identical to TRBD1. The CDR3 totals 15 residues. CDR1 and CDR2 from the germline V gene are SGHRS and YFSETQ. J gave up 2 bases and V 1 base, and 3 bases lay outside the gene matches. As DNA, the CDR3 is TGCGCCAGCAGCTTGACGGGACAGCCCTACAATGAGCAGTTCTTC. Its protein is CASSLTGQPYNEQFF.

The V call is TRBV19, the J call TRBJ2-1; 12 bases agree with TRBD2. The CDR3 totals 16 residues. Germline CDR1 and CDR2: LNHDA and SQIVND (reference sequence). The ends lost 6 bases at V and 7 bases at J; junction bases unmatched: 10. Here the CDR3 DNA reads TGTGCCAGTAGCCGGACTAGCGGGATTGGGGAAAATGAGCAGTTCTTC. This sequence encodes CASSRTSGIGENEQFF.

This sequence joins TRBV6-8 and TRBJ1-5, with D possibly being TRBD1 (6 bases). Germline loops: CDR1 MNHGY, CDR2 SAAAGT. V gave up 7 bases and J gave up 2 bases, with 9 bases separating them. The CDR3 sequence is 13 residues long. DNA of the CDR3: TGTGCCAGCAACAGGGACGGCAATCAGCCCCAGCATTTT. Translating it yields CASNRDGNQPQHF.

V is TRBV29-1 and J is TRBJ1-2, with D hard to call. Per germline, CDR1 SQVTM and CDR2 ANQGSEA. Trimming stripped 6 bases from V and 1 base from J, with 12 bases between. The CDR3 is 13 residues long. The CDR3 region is CSVEDGYNYGYTF. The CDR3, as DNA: TGCAGCGTCGAGGACGGATATAACTATGGCTACACCTTC.

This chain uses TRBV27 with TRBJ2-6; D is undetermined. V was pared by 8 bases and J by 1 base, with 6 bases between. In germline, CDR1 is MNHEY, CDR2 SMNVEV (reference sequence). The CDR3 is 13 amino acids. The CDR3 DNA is TGTGCCAGCGGGATATCTGGGGCCAACGTCCTGACTTTC. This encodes CASGISGANVLTF.

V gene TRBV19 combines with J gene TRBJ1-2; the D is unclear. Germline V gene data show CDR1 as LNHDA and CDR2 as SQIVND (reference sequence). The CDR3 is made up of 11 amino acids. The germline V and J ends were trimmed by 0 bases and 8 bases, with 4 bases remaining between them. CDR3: CASSIEGGYTF. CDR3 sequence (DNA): TGTGCCAGTAGTATAGAGGGAGGCTACACCTTC.

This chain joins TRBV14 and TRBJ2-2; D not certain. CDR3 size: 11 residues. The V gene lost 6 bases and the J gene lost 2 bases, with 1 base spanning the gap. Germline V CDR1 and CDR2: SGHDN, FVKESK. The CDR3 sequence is CASSNTGELFF. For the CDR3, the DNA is TGTGCCAGCAGTAACACCGGGGAGCTGTTTTTT.

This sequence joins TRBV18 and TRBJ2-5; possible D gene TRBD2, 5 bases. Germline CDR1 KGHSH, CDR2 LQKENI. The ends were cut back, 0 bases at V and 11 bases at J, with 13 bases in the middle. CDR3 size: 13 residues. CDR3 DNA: TGTGCCAGCTCACCACCCACGTTCGGGAAGCAGTACTTC. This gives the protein CASSPPTFGKQYF.

The CDR3 DNA reads TGTGCCAGCAGTCCCCTTCCGGGACTAGCACGGGATGGAGAGACCCAGTACTTC. Translated: CASSPLPGLARDGETQYF. The chain combines TRBV28 with TRBJ2-5; 9 positions agree with TRBD2. The CDR3 is 18 residues long. V was clipped by 5 bases and J by 4 bases; unmatched bases: 17. Germline V gene lookup returns CDR1 MDHEN and CDR2 SYDVKM.

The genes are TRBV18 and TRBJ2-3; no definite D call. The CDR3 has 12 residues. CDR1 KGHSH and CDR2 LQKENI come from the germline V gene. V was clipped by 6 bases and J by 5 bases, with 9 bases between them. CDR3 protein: CASSTVGDTQYF. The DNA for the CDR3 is TGTGCCAGCTCTACTGTTGGAGATACGCAGTATTTT.

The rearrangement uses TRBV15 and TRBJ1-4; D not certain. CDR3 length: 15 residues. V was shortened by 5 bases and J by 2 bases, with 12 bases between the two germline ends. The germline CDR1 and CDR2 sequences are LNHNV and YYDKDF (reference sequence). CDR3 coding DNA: TGTGCCACCAGCTCCAGAAGGGCGACTAATGAAAAACTGTTTTTT. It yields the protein CATSSRRATNEKLFF.

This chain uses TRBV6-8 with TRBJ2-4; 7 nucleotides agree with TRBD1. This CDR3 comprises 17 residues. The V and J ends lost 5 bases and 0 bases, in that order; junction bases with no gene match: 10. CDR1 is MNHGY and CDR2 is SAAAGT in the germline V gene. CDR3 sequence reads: CASSTPGQLLAKNIQYF. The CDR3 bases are TGTGCCAGCAGTACGCCGGGACAGCTTCTAGCCAAAAACATTCAGTACTTC.